This T cell receptor beta chain comes out of a study of T cell responses to AZD1222 COVID-19 vaccine. Findings and caveats of the study: Donors, mostly white British, included more females; clonal diversity was possibly underestimated.

The germline V gene encodes CDR1 KGHSH and CDR2 LQKENI. Trimming stripped 3 bases from V and 6 bases from J, with 17 bases between. The CDR3 is made up of 15 amino acids. A remark on this clone: Its antigen is unidentified.

Using immunoSEQ multiplex PCR, the repertoire was profiled, and TCRdb retains in-frame clones only, with some absent. This table has 65,000 to 70,000 clones, more than 70% appearing once. The sample was peripheral blood, taken on day 0 of AZD1222 vaccination. The origin of this receptor is an adult in good health. V gene TRBV18 combines with J gene TRBJ1-1, with D unresolved. Here the CDR3 reads CASSPLGGRLAEAFF. Here the CDR3 DNA reads TGTGCCAGCTCACCCCTTGGAGGGAGGTTGGCTGAAGCTTTCTTT. The variable domain in full, completed from reference TRBV18 and TRBJ1-1, reads NAGVMQNPRHLVRRRGQEARLRCSPMKGHSHVYWYRQLPEEGLKFMVYLQKENIIDESGMPKERFSAEFPKEGPSILRIQQVVRGDSAAYFCASSPLGGRLAEAFFGQGTRLTVV.